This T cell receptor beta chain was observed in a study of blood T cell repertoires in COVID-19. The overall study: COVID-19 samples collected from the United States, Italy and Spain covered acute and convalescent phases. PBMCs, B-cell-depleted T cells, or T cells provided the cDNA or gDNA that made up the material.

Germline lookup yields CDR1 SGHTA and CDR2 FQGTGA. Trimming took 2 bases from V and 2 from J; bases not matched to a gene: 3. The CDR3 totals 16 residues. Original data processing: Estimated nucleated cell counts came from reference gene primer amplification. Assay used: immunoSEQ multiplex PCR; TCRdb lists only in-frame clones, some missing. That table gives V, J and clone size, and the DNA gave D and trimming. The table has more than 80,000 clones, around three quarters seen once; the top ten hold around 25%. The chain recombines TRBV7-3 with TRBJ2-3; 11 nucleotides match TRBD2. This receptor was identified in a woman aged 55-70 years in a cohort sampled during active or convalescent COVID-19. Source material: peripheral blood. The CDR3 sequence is CASSLLAGGDTDTQYF. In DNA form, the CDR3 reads TGTGCCAGCAGCTTACTAGCGGGAGGTGACACAGATACGCAGTATTTT.